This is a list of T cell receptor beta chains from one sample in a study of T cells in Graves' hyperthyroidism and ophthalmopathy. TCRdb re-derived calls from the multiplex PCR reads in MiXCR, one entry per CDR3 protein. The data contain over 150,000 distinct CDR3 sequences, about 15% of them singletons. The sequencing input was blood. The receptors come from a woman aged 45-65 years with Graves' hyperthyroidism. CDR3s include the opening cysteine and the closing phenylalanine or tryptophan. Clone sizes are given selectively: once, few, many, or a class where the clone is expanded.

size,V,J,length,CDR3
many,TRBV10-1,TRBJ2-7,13,CASSESMAGRQYF
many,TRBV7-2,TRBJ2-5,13,CASTRDRKETQYF
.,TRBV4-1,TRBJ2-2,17,CASSPSTSGSIVGELFF
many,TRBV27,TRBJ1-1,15,CASCRDRGWNTEAFF
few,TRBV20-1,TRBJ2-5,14,CSARVGNAQETQYF
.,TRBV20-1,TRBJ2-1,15,CSARDFRAVYNEQFF
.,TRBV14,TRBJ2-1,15,CASSIINRGINEQFF
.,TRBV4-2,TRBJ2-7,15,CASSQEGQGGYEQYF
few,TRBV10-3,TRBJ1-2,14,CAITPGGANYGYTF
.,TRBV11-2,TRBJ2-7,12,CASSLDPHEQYF
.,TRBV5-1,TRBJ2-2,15,CASSLATGDTGELFF
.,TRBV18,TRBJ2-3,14,CASSKGLAGDTQYF
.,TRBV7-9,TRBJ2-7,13,CASSLVGNGEQYF
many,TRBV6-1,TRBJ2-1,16,CASSVSGGLAGGEQFF
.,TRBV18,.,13,CASSPPSSYEQFF
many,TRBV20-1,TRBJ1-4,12,CSARDGHEKLFF
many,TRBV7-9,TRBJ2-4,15,CASSASQGTKNIQYF
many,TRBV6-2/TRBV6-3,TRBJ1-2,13,CASRGTGTGGYTF
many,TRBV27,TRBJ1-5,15,CASSLRVGSNQPQHF
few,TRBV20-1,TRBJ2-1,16,CSAEISGGTSGNEQFF
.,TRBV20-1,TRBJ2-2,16,CSARVGQVLYTGELFF
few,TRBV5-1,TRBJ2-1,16,CASSTPTGGSNNEQFF
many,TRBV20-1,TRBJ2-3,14,CSDTGTGSTDTQYF
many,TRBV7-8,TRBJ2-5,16,CASSLEGWARGETQYF
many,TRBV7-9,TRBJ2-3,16,CASSQLAGGEKDTQYF